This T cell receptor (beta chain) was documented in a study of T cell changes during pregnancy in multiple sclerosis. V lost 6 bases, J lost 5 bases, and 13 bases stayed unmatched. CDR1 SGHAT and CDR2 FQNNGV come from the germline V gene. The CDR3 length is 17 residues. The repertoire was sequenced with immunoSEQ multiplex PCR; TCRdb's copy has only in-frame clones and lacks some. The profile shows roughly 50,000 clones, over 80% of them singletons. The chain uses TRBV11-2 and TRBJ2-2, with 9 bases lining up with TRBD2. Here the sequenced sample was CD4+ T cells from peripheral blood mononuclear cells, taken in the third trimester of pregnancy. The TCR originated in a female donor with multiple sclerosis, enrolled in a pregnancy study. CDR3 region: CASRPSSAGGETGELFF. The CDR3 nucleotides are TGTGCCAGCAGACCCTCCTCAGCGGGGGGTGAAACCGGGGAGCTGTTTTTT.